These 15 T cell receptor beta chains came from one sample sequenced in a study of T cell clonality in common variable immunodeficiency. Assay used: immunoSEQ multiplex PCR; TCRdb lists only in-frame clones, some missing. Singletons are absent from the sample, which has some 53,000 clones. Input material: peripheral blood mononuclear cells. The source is a person aged 18 to 75 in good health.

The sample holds many counts of this clone. With the read ending 3 residues before the CDR3 end, the germline J gene is used to fill in that end. This sequence joins TRBV11-2 and TRBJ2-5; D possibly corresponds to TRBD1 (5 bases). The V and J ends lost 3 bases and 4 bases respectively, with 15 bases between them. Per the germline V gene, CDR1 is SGHAT and CDR2 is FQNNGV. This CDR3 is built from 15 residues. CDR3 protein: CASSFGQGVGETQYF. The part of the CDR3 DNA that was read is TGTGCCAGCAGCTTCGGGCAAGGGGTGGGAGAGACC. The variable domain in full, completed from reference TRBV11-2 and TRBJ2-5, reads EAGVAQSPRYKIIEKRQSVAFWCNPISGHATLYWYQQILGQGPKLLIQFQNNGVVDDSQLPKDRFSAERLKGVDSTLKIQPAKLEDSAVYLCASSFGQGVGETQYFGPGTRLLVL.

The chain's CDR3 is CASSLTGNQPQHF. CDR3 DNA, as far as it was read: TGTGCCAGCAGCTTGACAGGGAATCAGCCC. The chain employs TRBV7-9 and TRBJ1-5; TRBD1 aligns across 7 bases. The read terminates 3 residues ahead of where the CDR3 ends, so the germline J gene completes it. V trimming: 3 bases; J trimming: 4 bases; junction bases outside the gene matches: 0. The CDR3 sequence is 13 residues long. Per the germline V gene, CDR1 is SEHNR and CDR2 is FQNEAQ (reference sequence).

This clone was recorded many times. The read terminates 3 residues before the CDR3 end, so the remaining end is supplied by the germline J gene. The gene calls are TRBV5-5 and TRBJ2-4; 10 nucleotides align to TRBD1. Germline values: CDR1 SGHKS, CDR2 YYEKEE (reference sequence). The V segment lost 5 bases and the J segment 8 bases; nucleotides outside the gene matches: 7. The CDR3 extends over 14 amino acids. The CDR3 sequence: CASRSWTGGDIQYF. The part of the CDR3 DNA that was read is TGTGCCAGCAGGTCGTGGACAGGGGGAGACATT.

This clone was detected ten times or more. Read sequence stops 3 residues before the CDR3 end, and the germline J gene provides the missing end. The rearrangement links TRBV29-1 to TRBJ2-3, with D unclear. From germline, CDR1 is SQVTM and CDR2 ANQGSEA. Between the trimmed V and J ends, which lost 3 bases and 0 bases, there was a span of 10 bases. CDR3 length: 14 residues. The part of the CDR3 DNA that was read is TGCAGCGTTGAGGGCTTAGTTAGCACAGATACG. This codes for CSVEGLVSTDT. The entire CDR3 protein is CSVEGLVSTDTQYF.

This clone occurred many times. The read falls 3 residues short of the CDR3 end, and the missing part is taken from the germline J gene. V and J are TRBV7-3 and TRBJ2-7, with TRBD2 identical over 9 bases. From germline, CDR1 is SGHTA and CDR2 FQGTGA. The CDR3 totals 15 residues. The junction had 6 bases not matched to a gene; V was cut back by 6 bases and J by 0 bases. The CDR3 is CASSRGGGSSYEQYF. Partial CDR3 DNA: TGTGCCAGCAGTCGCGGGGGGGGGAGCTCCTACGAG.

In this sample, this clone turned up a few times. The CDR3 end is not reached by the read, which stops 3 residues before it; the germline J gene fills it in. The chain joins TRBV13 to TRBJ2-3, with 12 bases fitting TRBD2. Germline V CDR1 and CDR2: PRHDT, FYEKMQ (reference sequence). The CDR3 loop spans 22 amino acids. Partial CDR3 DNA: TGTGCCAGCAGCTTAGGAAGGGCCCCTCTACTAGCGGGAGGCCCTCCCCGGGAGACG. Its protein is CASSLGRAPLLAGGPPRET. The entire CDR3 reads CASSLGRAPLLAGGPPRETQYF.

This clone was observed many times. The read comes to an end 3 residues before the CDR3 does, leaving the germline J gene to fill in the end. The chain combines TRBV20-1 with TRBJ2-1; tentative D call: TRBD2 (6 bases). Germline V CDR1 and CDR2: DFQATT, SNEGSKA (reference sequence). V gave up 6 bases and J gave up 2 bases, with 17 bases separating them. The CDR3 runs to 15 residues. CDR3 DNA, as far as it was read: TGCAGTGCAGCTCCTATGGGGGGACCCTACAATGAG. It encodes CSAAPMGGPYNE. The whole CDR3 region reads CSAAPMGGPYNEQFF.

This clone was recorded many times. The CDR3 is cut off 3 residues early in the read; its end comes from the germline J gene. The J gene is TRBJ1-1, the V gene TRBV7-2; 7 bases line up with TRBD1. CDR1 and CDR2 from the germline V gene are SGHTA and FQGNSA. The V segment lost 8 bases and the J segment 5 bases; nucleotides outside the gene matches: 8. This CDR3 spans 13 amino acids. Here the CDR3 reads CASLKQGMTEAFF. The part of the CDR3 DNA that was read is TGTGCCAGCCTAAAACAGGGGATGACTGAA.

This clone was recorded many times. CDR3 bases read: TGTGCCAGTAGTATAATGGCAGGGGGCAGCAACGAG. It codes for CASSIMAGGSNE. The full-length CDR3 reads as CASSIMAGGSNEQYF. The chain couples TRBV19 to TRBJ2-7, with 8 positions matching TRBD1. The CDR3 end falls 3 residues outside the read, so it is completed with the germline J gene. The CDR3 contains 15 residues. Germline V gene sequence: CDR1 LNHDA, CDR2 SQIVND (reference sequence). V lost 2 bases and J lost 5; bases outside the gene matches: 8.

This clone was seen at least ten times. Read coverage stops 3 residues before the CDR3 terminus; the germline J gene supplies the remainder. The chain has TRBV4-2 and TRBJ2-7; 7 bases agree with TRBD2. The J segment lost 4 bases and the V segment lost 0 bases, leaving 6 bases of the junction unmatched. CDR1 is LGHNA and CDR2 is YNFKEQ in the germline V gene. CDR3 size: 15 residues. CDR3 DNA, as far as it was read: TGTGCCAGCAGCCAAGATGCGGGAGCGTTTTACGAG. It specifies CASSQDAGAFYE. The full CDR3 protein reads CASSQDAGAFYEQYF.

This clone was observed many times. With the read ending 3 residues before the CDR3 end, the germline J gene is used to fill in that end. This chain uses TRBV7-3 with TRBJ1-1, with D unclear. The CDR3 spans 13 residues. The germline CDR1 and CDR2 sequences are SGHTA and FQGTGA. V was shortened by 4 bases and J by 1 base, with 7 bases between the two germline ends. CDR3 sequence: CASSSNTNTEAFF. The sequenced CDR3 bases are TGTGCCAGCAGCTCAAACACGAACACTGAA.

This clone was seen repeatedly, ten times or more. The sequence runs out 3 residues before the end of the CDR3; the remainder is reconstructed from the germline J gene. The chain uses TRBV4-2 and TRBJ1-1, with a weak D call TRBD1 (5 bases). Trimming removed 3 bases at V and 5 bases at J, with 16 bases between. The CDR3 is 15 amino acids. From germline, CDR1 is LGHNA and CDR2 YNFKEQ. CDR3 DNA (partial): TGTGCCAGCAGCCAGCCTCCAGGGAGGATGACTGAA. Its translation: CASSQPPGRMTE. The full CDR3 protein reads CASSQPPGRMTEAFF.

This clone came up many times. The read finishes 3 residues shy of the CDR3 end, and the germline J gene is used to complete it. The chain is built from TRBV7-9 and TRBJ2-5; 7 nucleotides line up with TRBD1. The germline CDR1 and CDR2 sequences are SEHNR and FQNEAQ (reference sequence). V lost 1 base and J lost 2; bases outside the gene matches: 4. The CDR3 contains 15 residues. The chain's CDR3 is CASSLVTGRQETQYF. CDR3 DNA (partial): TGTGCCAGCAGCTTAGTGACAGGGCGGCAAGAGACC. Together with reference TRBV7-9 and TRBJ2-5, the CDR3 gives the full variable domain: DTGVSQNPRHKITKRGQNVTFRCDPISEHNRLYWYRQTLGQGPEFLTYFQNEAQLEKSRLLSDRFSAERPKGSFSTLEIQRTEQGDSAMYLCASSLVTGRQETQYFGPGTRLLVL.

This clone was counted at least ten times. The CDR3 end lies 3 residues beyond the end of the read and is filled in from the germline J gene. The chain links TRBV5-1 to TRBJ2-5, with 9 bases matching TRBD1. The CDR3 loop spans 15 amino acids. Losses at the gene ends were 0 bases for V and 4 bases for J; bases not matched to a gene: 4. Per the germline V gene, CDR1 is SGHRS and CDR2 is YFSETQ. The CDR3 region is CASSLAGQGRETQYF. The CDR3 DNA, read in part, is TGCGCCAGCAGCTTGGCGGGACAGGGTAGAGAGACC.

As regards this clone: From the germline J gene comes the end of the CDR3, since the read stops 3 residues before it. The chain couples TRBV20-1 to TRBJ2-5, with TRBD2 matching over 8 bases. CDR1 DFQATT and CDR2 SNEGSKA come from the germline V gene (reference sequence). The CDR3 is 14 amino acids. Losses at the gene ends were 7 bases for V and 5 bases for J; bases not matched to a gene: 12. CDR3 region: CSVIGLAGVETQYF. Partial CDR3 DNA: TGCAGTGTTATAGGGCTAGCGGGTGTGGAGACC.